The clone carrying this T cell receptor beta chain appeared once. The data are from a study of technical replicates of blood from several donors. The CDR3 loop spans 15 amino acids. Per the germline V gene, CDR1 is MNHEY and CDR2 is SVGAGI. Deletions cut 4 bases from V and 0 bases from J, with 7 bases between. The repertoire was sequenced with immunoSEQ multiplex PCR; TCRdb's copy has only in-frame clones and lacks some. The sample records 70,000 to 85,000 clones, roughly 94% being singletons. This chain joins TRBV6-5 and TRBJ2-6; D is undetermined. The sequence was obtained from a human donor in good health. What was sequenced was T cells isolated from PBMCs. The CDR3 here is CASSSFSSGANVLTF. CDR3 sequence (DNA): TGTGCCAGCAGTTCCTTCTCCTCTGGGGCCAACGTCCTGACTTTC.